This T cell receptor beta chain is drawn from a study of OX40 agonist ivuxolimab in advanced cancers. Background on the study: Two patients with cutaneous melanoma and one with hepatocellular carcinoma, three in total, showed partial responses.

This CDR3 has 14 amino acids. The trim removed 0 bases at V and 2 bases at J, leaving 1 base unmatched. Germline loops: CDR1 SGHDT, CDR2 YYEEEE. The repertoire was sequenced with immunoSEQ multiplex PCR; TCRdb's copy has only in-frame clones and lacks some. The repertoire consists of 90,000 to 100,000 clones, with approximately 88% occurring once and the leading ten covering approximately 0.49%. This TCR derives from an adult with an advanced solid tumor such as melanoma, head and neck, liver or kidney cancer. The input for sequencing was CD4+ or CD8+ T cells sorted from blood, taken in a trial of the OX40 agonist ivuxolimab. V is TRBV5-6 and J is TRBJ1-1; 7 bases are a match to TRBD1. The CDR3 protein is CASSLDRGNTEAFF. CDR3 nucleotide sequence: TGTGCCAGCAGCTTGGACAGGGGTAACACTGAAGCTTTCTTT.